This TCR beta chain was sequenced for a study of cytomegalovirus exposure and HLA in healthy donors. Overall study: In a previous analysis, 110 million or so unique TCR beta sequences were found from some 200 million T cells.

The CDR3 has 15 residues. V was trimmed by 3 bases and J by 1 base, leaving 11 bases between them. Germline CDR1 and CDR2: SGDLS and YYNGEE. With 60 Vbeta and 13 Jbeta primers, the PCR was carried out. Authors' analysis steps: Later analysis identified 80 million to 85 million unique TCR beta chains, some 10 million shared. TCRdb's copy holds only in-frame clones and misses some; the assay was immunoSEQ multiplex PCR. Clone size and the V and J calls come from that table; the DNA yielded D and trimming. The data contain under 130,000 clones, approximately 82% of them singletons. The specimen was PBMCs. This sequence joins TRBV9 and TRBJ1-3; no clear D gene. The source is a man aged 35-49 years in good health and CMV-seropositive. The CDR3 spells CASSGTRSSGNTIYF. CDR3 nucleotide sequence: TGTGCCAGCAGCGGGACTCGGTCGTCTGGAAACACCATATATTTT.